A selection of T cell receptor beta chains follows, all from one sample in a study of Graves' ophthalmopathy and Graves' hyperthyroidism. TCRdb ran MiXCR on the multiplex PCR reads and lists one entry per CDR3 protein. The profile shows roughly 420,000 distinct CDR3 sequences, around 21% of them singletons. The specimen was peripheral blood. These receptors were collected from a woman aged 18-35 years with stable Graves' hyperthyroidism. The CDR3 runs from the conserved cysteine through the conserved F or W. D genes are given only for firm matches. Not every row has a clone size; where given, it reads once, few, many or a size class.

v_call	clone_size	j_call	d_call	cdr3_nt	cdr3_aa
TRBV6-2/TRBV6-3	many	TRBJ2-5	-	TGTGCCAGCAGTTACTACGGCAGGGGTTGGGAGACCCAGTACTTC	CASSYYGRGWETQYF
TRBV12-3/TRBV12-4	many	TRBJ1-1	-	TGTGCCAGCCGTCCCGCGGAGAACACTGAAGCTTTCTTT	CASRPAENTEAFF
TRBV5-8	many	TRBJ1-1	-	TGTGCCAGCAGCTCGACTTTAGGGGGGAACACTGAAGCTTTCTTT	CASSSTLGGNTEAFF
TRBV6-1	-	TRBJ1-1	-	TGTGCCAGCACGCCAGGGCTCGGGAATTTCGGCACTGAAGCTTTCTTT	CASTPGLGNFGTEAFF
TRBV6-5	many	TRBJ2-7	-	TGTGCCAGCAGGGGATCGAGGAGTGGGGACGAGCAGTACTTC	CASRGSRSGDEQYF
TRBV6-5	many	TRBJ1-1	-	TGTGCCAGCAGTTACTCCCCTAGGGTGAACACTGAAGCTTTCTTT	CASSYSPRVNTEAFF
TRBV12-3/TRBV12-4	-	TRBJ2-7	-	TGTGCCAGCAGTTGGGGGGAGTTCGTCTACGAGCAGTACTTC	CASSWGEFVYEQYF
TRBV10-3	many	TRBJ1-3	TRBD1	TGTGCCATCAAGCAGGGGGAAGGCTCTGGAAACACCATATATTTT	CAIKQGEGSGNTIYF
TRBV20-1	many	TRBJ2-7	-	TGCAGTGCTGGAGGGGCACTAGCCTCGGACGAGCAGTACTTC	CSAGGALASDEQYF
TRBV12-3/TRBV12-4	few	TRBJ2-6	-	TGTGCCAGCAGTTTAGCATTGTCTGGGGCCAACGTCCTGACTTTC	CASSLALSGANVLTF
TRBV18	many	TRBJ1-2	-	TGTGCCAGCTCACCCGTCCGGGACGGGGATGGCTACACCTTC	CASSPVRDGDGYTF
TRBV4-1	few	TRBJ1-5	TRBD1	TGCGCCAGCAGCCAACTAGGACAGGCCCTAGAGCCCCAGCATTTT	CASSQLGQALEPQHF
TRBV6-1	many	TRBJ1-5	-	TGTGCCAGCGTACGGGGGAGGACCCAGCATTTT	CASVRGRTQHF
TRBV11-2	-	TRBJ2-7	-	TGTGCCAGCAGCCCAATCCCTGGCAGGGTCTACGAGCAGTACTTC	CASSPIPGRVYEQYF
TRBV5-1	many	TRBJ2-7	TRBD2	TGCGCCAGCAGCTTCCACCAGCGGGACCCCTACGAGCAGTACTTC	CASSFHQRDPYEQYF
TRBV15	-	TRBJ1-1	-	TGTGCCACCAGCATCTCGTACAGGTTCGCTGAAGCTTTCTTT	CATSISYRFAEAFF
TRBV6-1	-	TRBJ1-2	-	TGCGCCTTGTTCGGGGGCAGTGGCTACACCTTC	CALFGGSGYTF
TRBV30	many	TRBJ1-1	TRBD1	TGTGCCTGGGGGGGGACAGGGGACACTGAAGCTTTCTTT	CAWGGTGDTEAFF
TRBV28	once	TRBJ1-3	-	TGTGCCAGCAGCCCCCGGGTAGCCAACAGAAACACCATATATTTT	CASSPRVANRNTIYF
TRBV2	-	TRBJ2-2	-	TGTGCCAGCAGTGAAGTGCGGGGCGGGGAGCTGTTTTTT	CASSEVRGGELFF